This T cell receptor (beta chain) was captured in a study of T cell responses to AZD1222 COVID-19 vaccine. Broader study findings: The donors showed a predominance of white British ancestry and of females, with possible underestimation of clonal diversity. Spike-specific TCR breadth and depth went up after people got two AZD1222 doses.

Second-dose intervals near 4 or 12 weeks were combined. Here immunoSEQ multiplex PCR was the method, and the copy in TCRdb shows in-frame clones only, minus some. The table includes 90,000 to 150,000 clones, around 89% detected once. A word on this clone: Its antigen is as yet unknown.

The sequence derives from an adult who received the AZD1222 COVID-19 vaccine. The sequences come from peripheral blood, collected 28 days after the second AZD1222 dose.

The CDR3 region has the DNA TGTGCCAGCAGTTTGGGGACGAGGGGGGATCCCCAGCATTTT. This sequence encodes CASSLGTRGDPQHF. This chain joins TRBV28 and TRBJ1-5; D is perhaps TRBD1 (6 bases). Trimming removed 3 bases from V and 10 bases from J, with 16 bases in between. The CDR3 runs 14 residues. CDR1 MDHEN and CDR2 SYDVKM come from the germline V gene.